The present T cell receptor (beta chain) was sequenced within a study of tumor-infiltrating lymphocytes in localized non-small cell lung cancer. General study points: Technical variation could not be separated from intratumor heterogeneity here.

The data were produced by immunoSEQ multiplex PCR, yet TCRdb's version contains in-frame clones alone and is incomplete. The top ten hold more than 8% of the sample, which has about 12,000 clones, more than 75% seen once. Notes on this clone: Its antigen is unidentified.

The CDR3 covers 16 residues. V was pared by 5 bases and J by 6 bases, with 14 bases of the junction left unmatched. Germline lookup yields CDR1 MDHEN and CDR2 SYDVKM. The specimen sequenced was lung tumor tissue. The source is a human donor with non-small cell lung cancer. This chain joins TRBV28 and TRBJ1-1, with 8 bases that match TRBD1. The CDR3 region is CASSPWQGAVIPEAFF. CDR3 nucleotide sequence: TGTGCCAGCAGTCCTTGGCAGGGGGCTGTAATCCCTGAAGCTTTCTTT. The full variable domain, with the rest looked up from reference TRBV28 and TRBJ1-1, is DVKVTQSSRYLVKRTGEKVFLECVQDMDHENMFWYRQDPGLGLRLIYFSYDVKMKEKGDIPEGYSVSREKKERFSLILESASTNQTSMYLCASSPWQGAVIPEAFFGQGTRLTVV.